This TCR beta chain stems from a study of Ad26.COV2.S vaccination and SARS-CoV-2 variants. The CDR3 covers 15 residues. CDR1 MNHEY and CDR2 SVGAGI come from the germline V gene. V was clipped by 8 bases and J by 4 bases; unmatched bases: 11. As for treatment: some 20 received Ad26.COV2.S at low or high dose, single or two shots; roughly 5 received placebo; per-sample allocation not given. Sampling took place 63 days after the first vaccine or placebo injection. Only one count was recorded for this clone. The table came from immunoSEQ multiplex PCR; TCRdb's copy has only in-frame clones and leaves some out. The table lists roughly 320,000 clones, roughly 84% of them singletons.

Sequenced here: peripheral blood, sampled in a trial of Ad26.COV2.S vaccine versus placebo. This chain links TRBV6-5 with TRBJ1-2, with 9 bases that match TRBD1. This receptor was identified in a person aged 18-65 years who received the Ad26.COV2.S COVID-19 vaccine or a placebo. The CDR3 nucleotides read TGTGCCAGCTCTCCCCTACAGGGGGCGAGCTATGGCTACACCTTC. It is translated as CASSPLQGASYGYTF.